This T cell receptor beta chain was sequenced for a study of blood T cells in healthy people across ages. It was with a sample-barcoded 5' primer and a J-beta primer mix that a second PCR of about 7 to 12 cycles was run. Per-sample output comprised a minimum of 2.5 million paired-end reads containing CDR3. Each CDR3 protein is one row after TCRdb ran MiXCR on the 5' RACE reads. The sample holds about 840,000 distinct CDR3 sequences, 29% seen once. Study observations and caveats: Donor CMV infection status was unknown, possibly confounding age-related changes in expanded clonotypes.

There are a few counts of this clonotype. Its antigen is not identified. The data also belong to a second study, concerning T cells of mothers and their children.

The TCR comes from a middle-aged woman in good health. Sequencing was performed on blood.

In DNA form, the CDR3 reads TGTGCCAGCACCCCTCGGGGCCTTGGTGAGCAGTTCTTC. Translation: CASTPRGLGEQFF. The V call is TRBV27, the J call TRBJ2-1, with D tentatively TRBD1 or TRBD2 (5 bases each). Germline loops: CDR1 MNHEY, CDR2 SMNVEV (reference sequence). The CDR3 length is 13 residues. The V and J ends lost 7 bases and 9 bases respectively, with 16 bases between them.